The 24 T cell receptor beta chains in this list originate from one sample, sequenced in a study of T cell changes during pregnancy in multiple sclerosis (dated by TCRdb to the late 2010s). The library relied on the immunoSEQ multiplex PCR assay. TCRdb provides this immuneACCESS table in a form limited to in-frame rearrangements. Some clones are lacking; in checked studies, under half of them reflect an unresolved V gene, and why the rest are absent is not known. Present in this sample are 80,000 or so clones, under 95% of which were seen just once. Around 3% of the sample is held by the ten biggest clonotypes. This sample comprised peripheral blood, obtained before pregnancy. Receptors originate from a female donor with multiple sclerosis, enrolled in a pregnancy study.

The V gene is TRBV19, the J gene TRBJ1-2; TRBD1 agrees at 10 bases. The germline CDR1 and CDR2 sequences are LNHDA and SQIVND (reference sequence). This CDR3 is 15 amino acids long. With V trimmed by 6 bases and J by 2 bases, 6 bases remained unmatched. The CDR3: CASSYGQGVNYGYTF. The CDR3 coding sequence is TGTGCCAGTAGCTACGGACAGGGGGTGAACTATGGCTACACCTTC.

The chain combines TRBV5-1 with TRBJ1-5; tentative D call: TRBD1 (5 bases). Trimming removed 6 bases at V and 2 bases at J, with 12 bases between. The CDR3 is 14 amino acids. Germline assignment: CDR1 SGHRS and CDR2 YFSETQ. The CDR3 sequence: CASKGGVGNQPQHF. In DNA form, the CDR3 reads TGCGCCAGCAAGGGAGGGGTTGGCAATCAGCCCCAGCATTTT.

The rearrangement joins TRBV27 to TRBJ2-3; tentative D call: TRBD2 (6 bases). The CDR3 is 16 residues long. Germline V CDR1 and CDR2: MNHEY, SMNVEV (reference sequence). V dropped 8 bases and J dropped 4 bases, with 22 bases sitting between them. The CDR3 nucleotides are TGTGCCAGCGGACCGGTCCAAACCACGGGGGCAGATACGCAGTATTTT. Residues: CASGPVQTTGADTQYF.

The gene calls are TRBV28 and TRBJ2-1, with 10 nucleotides matching TRBD2. V dropped 4 bases and J dropped 4; count of bases not matched to a gene: 4. Germline V CDR1 and CDR2: MDHEN, SYDVKM. The CDR3 covers 15 residues. As DNA, the CDR3 is TGTGCCAGCAGTTATGCTAGCGGGAGATACAATGAGCAGTTCTTC. This gives the protein CASSYASGRYNEQFF.

The gene calls are TRBV7-9 and TRBJ2-7; TRBD1 matches at 11 bases. This CDR3 has 16 amino acids. Germline-derived CDR1 and CDR2 are SEHNR and FQNEAQ (reference sequence). The ends lost 3 bases at V and 5 bases at J; junction bases unmatched: 9. Here the CDR3 reads CASSFVKGQGGNEQYF. The DNA of the CDR3 is TGTGCCAGCAGCTTCGTAAAGGGACAGGGGGGGAACGAGCAGTACTTC.

V usage is TRBV28 and J usage is TRBJ1-4; D unclear. V was shortened by 2 bases and J by 16 bases, with 17 bases between the two germline ends. The CDR3 spans 13 residues. CDR1 MDHEN and CDR2 SYDVKM come from the germline V gene. CDR3 region: CASSLTKGLPPFF. The CDR3, as DNA: TGTGCCAGCAGTTTAACTAAAGGACTACCCCCGTTTTTT.

V is TRBV2 and J is TRBJ2-1; D is unresolved. The CDR3 consists of 13 residues. V was clipped by 3 bases and J by 1 base, with 4 bases between them. Looked up from germline, CDR1 is SNHLY and CDR2 is FYNNEI. The CDR3 DNA follows: TGTGCCAGCAGTGATCCATCCTACAATGAGCAGTTCTTC. It yields the protein CASSDPSYNEQFF.

This clone appeared a few times. Other nucleotide sequences in the sample specify the same CDR3. This sequence joins TRBV5-4 and TRBJ2-7; D may be TRBD2 (6 bases). CDR1 SGHNT and CDR2 YYREEE come from the germline V gene (reference sequence). This CDR3 region has 14 residues. Trimming removed 0 bases from V and 2 bases from J, with 9 bases in between. The CDR3 region is CASSLGRGPYEQYF. As DNA, the CDR3 is TGTGCCAGCAGCTTGGGGCGGGGCCCCTACGAGCAGTACTTC. Combining the CDR3 with reference TRBV5-4 and TRBJ2-7 gives the whole variable domain ETGVTQSPTHLIKTRGQQVTLRCSSQSGHNTVSWYQQALGQGPQFIFQYYREEENGRGNFPPRFSGLQFPNYSSELNVNALELDDSALYLCASSLGRGPYEQYFGPGTRLTVT.

The chain uses TRBV6-5 and TRBJ1-1; D may be TRBD1 (5 bases). The CDR3 is 13 residues long. Trimming stripped 6 bases from V and 3 bases from J, with 11 bases between. The germline V gene has CDR1 MNHEY and CDR2 SVGAGI. The CDR3 sequence: CASRAGRDTEAFF. The CDR3 DNA is TGTGCCAGCAGAGCAGGGAGGGACACTGAAGCTTTCTTT.

The rearrangement uses TRBV7-3 and TRBJ2-3; 7 bases fit TRBD2. The J segment lost 5 bases and the V segment lost 5 bases, leaving 4 bases of the junction unmatched. The CDR3 is 13 amino acids. Germline V gene data show CDR1 as SGHTA and CDR2 as FQGTGA. CDR3 region: CASSVLAEDTQYF. In DNA form, the CDR3 reads TGTGCCAGCAGCGTTCTAGCGGAAGATACGCAGTATTTT.

V is TRBV27 and J is TRBJ2-7; 8 positions agree with TRBD1. The junction had 10 bases not matched to a gene; V was cut back by 4 bases and J by 2 bases. This CDR3 spans 16 amino acids. From germline, CDR1 is MNHEY and CDR2 SMNVEV (reference sequence). CDR3 sequence reads: CASSWAGTGETYEQYF. The CDR3 region has the DNA TGTGCCAGCAGTTGGGCCGGGACAGGAGAGACCTACGAGCAGTACTTC.

For this clone: Other DNA sequences in this sample translate to the same CDR3. V gene TRBV13 combines with J gene TRBJ2-7, with a tentative D call TRBD2 (5 bases). CDR3 length: 12 amino acids. CDR1 PRHDT and CDR2 FYEKMQ come from the germline V gene (reference sequence). V dropped 2 bases and J dropped 6 bases, with 8 bases sitting between them. CDR3 region: CASSLTGSEQYF. For the CDR3, the DNA is TGTGCCAGCAGCTTAACGGGGTCCGAGCAGTACTTC.

The rearrangement joins TRBV7-2 to TRBJ2-3, with a possible D match to TRBD2 (6 bases). V was trimmed by 5 bases and J by 4 bases, leaving 7 bases between them. The CDR3 spans 12 residues. Germline-derived CDR1 and CDR2 are SGHTA and FQGNSA. The CDR3 DNA follows: TGTGCCAGCAGCCCGGGGGCAGATACGCAGTATTTT. This translates into CASSPGADTQYF.

This clone was seen a handful of times. The chain joins TRBV5-4 to TRBJ2-2; 11 positions match TRBD1. The CDR3 extends over 18 amino acids. Trimming at V came to 0 bases and at J to 7 bases, leaving 11 bases not matched to a gene. The germline gives CDR1 SGHNT, CDR2 YYREEE (reference sequence). This chain's CDR3 is CASSLEGQGVIAGGELFF. CDR3 bases: TGTGCCAGCAGCTTGGAGGGACAGGGGGTTATCGCTGGCGGGGAGCTGTTTTTT.

This clone was observed once. The chain combines TRBV5-4 with TRBJ2-7, with 7 bases fitting TRBD2. This CDR3 has 14 amino acids. Germline V CDR1 and CDR2: SGHNT, YYREEE (reference sequence). With 3 bases clipped from V and 2 bases from J, the junction kept 5 bases outside the gene matches. The DNA for the CDR3 is TGTGCCAGCAGCTCGGGACTAAGGGCCTACGAGCAGTACTTC. This translates into CASSSGLRAYEQYF.

The chain links TRBV27 to TRBJ2-3; D may be TRBD2 (6 bases). In germline, CDR1 is MNHEY, CDR2 SMNVEV (reference sequence). The CDR3 covers 16 residues. The V end lost 0 bases, the J end lost 2 bases, and 12 bases lay between the germline ends. Written as DNA, the CDR3 is TGTGCCAGCAGTTTATCTCCGGGACTGTACACAGATACGCAGTATTTT. Translation gives CASSLSPGLYTDTQYF.

This sequence joins TRBV6-1 and TRBJ1-1, with 7 bases matching TRBD1. With V trimmed by 4 bases and J by 2 bases, 7 bases remained unmatched. CDR1 is MNHNS, CDR2 SASEGT, per germline. There are 15 residues in the CDR3. CDR3 loop: CASSVGGSGNTEAFF. The CDR3 DNA follows: TGTGCCAGCAGTGTAGGGGGCTCGGGAAACACTGAAGCTTTCTTT.

V usage is TRBV7-2 and J usage is TRBJ2-7; D possibly corresponds to TRBD1 (5 bases). Trimming pared 0 bases from V and 2 bases from J, leaving 11 bases between. Germline V gene lookup returns CDR1 SGHTA and CDR2 FQGNSA. The CDR3 contains 15 residues. CDR3 sequence: CASSLAPGITYEQYF. CDR3 DNA sequence: TGTGCCAGCAGCTTAGCGCCAGGGATCACCTACGAGCAGTACTTC.

The chain employs TRBV27 and TRBJ2-1, with a tentative D call TRBD2 (6 bases). V lost 6 bases and J lost 15, with 15 bases in between. The CDR3 is 11 residues long. Looked up from germline, CDR1 is MNHEY and CDR2 is SMNVEV (reference sequence). CDR3: CASRTGTRWFF. CDR3 nucleotides: TGTGCCAGCAGAACCGGGACTCGGTGGTTCTTC.

The genes are TRBV28 and TRBJ2-5; 14 bases map to TRBD2. V lost 11 bases, J lost 2 bases, and 4 bases stayed unmatched. CDR1 and CDR2 (germline): MDHEN, SYDVKM. This CDR3 comprises 14 residues. The CDR3 here is CASGLAGGQETQYF. Written as DNA, the CDR3 is TGTGCCTCCGGACTAGCGGGAGGACAAGAGACCCAGTACTTC.

This clone showed up just once. The rearrangement links TRBV4-1 to TRBJ2-4; TRBD2 matches 8 bases. This CDR3 is built from 14 residues. Germline V lookup: CDR1 MGHRA, CDR2 YSYEKL. V was pared by 8 bases and J by 5 bases, with 8 bases of the junction left unmatched. DNA of the CDR3: TGCGCCAGCGACCTTGGGACTAGGGAAAACATTCAGTACTTC. Protein: CASDLGTRENIQYF.

V gene TRBV19 combines with J gene TRBJ2-7; 7 bases map to TRBD1. V was pared by 10 bases and J by 3 bases, with 3 bases of the junction left unmatched. CDR3 length equals 11 residues. Germline V gives CDR1 LNHDA, CDR2 SQIVND (reference sequence). The CDR3 nucleotides are TGTGCCACTGCAGGGGGCTACGAGCAGTACTTC. It translates to CATAGGYEQYF.

CDR3 nucleotides: TGTGCCAGTAGTATAGTTCTATTCGCTGGGGCCAACGTCCTGACTTTC. Its protein is CASSIVLFAGANVLTF. V is TRBV19 and J is TRBJ2-6, with no clear D. The CDR3 is 16 residues long. Germline loops: CDR1 LNHDA, CDR2 SQIVND (reference sequence). V was trimmed by 1 base and J by 2 bases, leaving 9 bases between them.

The V call is TRBV6-1, the J call TRBJ2-5; a weak D match, TRBD2 (5 bases). Trimming removed 3 bases from V and 3 bases from J, with 14 bases in between. Germline V lookup: CDR1 MNHNS, CDR2 SASEGT. The CDR3 is 15 amino acids. The CDR3 sequence is CASSDLNGIEETQYF. CDR3 nucleotide sequence: TGTGCCAGCAGTGATTTAAACGGGATAGAAGAGACCCAGTACTTC.